This entry concerns a single TCR beta chain. In this sample, this clonotype turned up many times. Its cognate antigen has yet to be identified. Base qualities were left out, and no much larger clone turns up one base away. This sample was taken from a study of T cells in Graves' hyperthyroidism and ophthalmopathy (dated by TCRdb to about 2019). About the full investigation: Peripheral blood samples were taken at initial diagnosis, before any treatment was given. To identify distinguishing TCR V-J signatures, a discovery cohort of around 100 patients was used, comprising under 45 with Graves' ophthalmopathy and 57 with stable Graves' hyperthyroidism. Prospective prediction of ophthalmopathy was tested in an independent validation cohort consisting of some 18 hyperthyroidism patients and more than 15 patients who later progressed to ophthalmopathy. The roughly 90 discovery patients were divided at random into training and test sets in a 7:3 ratio. Thyroid tissue and blood T-cell repertoires from about six Graves' hyperthyroidism patients were also compared in the study. After sampling, hyperthyroidism patients received methimazole starting at 30 mg daily, and ophthalmopathy patients received high-dose intravenous methylprednisolone. The paper reports TCR Vbeta CDR3 sequencing of about 140 peripheral blood samples: 40 or so ophthalmopathy, fewer than 80 hyperthyroidism and approximately 17 progressor patients. General study outcomes and caveats: During validation, the model predicted progression to ophthalmopathy a median of around six months ahead of onset, with approximately 70% sensitivity and roughly 72% specificity. Most expanded thyroid clonotypes (frequency above 0.001) were also found in blood, which suggests that blood repertoires may mirror thyroid immune responses. Ophthalmopathy was separated from stable hyperthyroidism by a 13 V-J signature model, with over 85% sensitivity and approximately 81% specificity obtained in cross-validation and 80%/75% obtained in testing. No statistical method was used to fix the sample size in advance, and group allocation was not hidden from the investigators.

The V end gives up 9 bases and the J end 5 bases, leaving 12 bases in the junction not matched to a gene. From cysteine to phenylalanine, the CDR3 is 15 amino acids long. The entry retains the CDR3 DNA only, 45 bases that are in frame from base 1. Per the germline V gene, ENHRY is the CDR1 and SYGVKD is the CDR2. TCR beta CDR3 regions were amplified from RNA transcripts. For the first round of RT-PCR on the TCR CDR3, the HTBI primer set was used together with the Qiagen OneStep RT-PCR kit. Libraries were constructed in a second round of multiplex PCR, after which size selection and purification were carried out. Paired-end sequencing of the libraries was performed with 100 bp reads on an Illumina HiSeq2000. The paper's data handling went like this. Raw data were processed with SOAPnuke, discarding reads with adapters, uncalled bases, mean Phred below 15, or no exact constant-primer or identifier match. High-quality paired reads were merged with COPE v1.2.5, and unique nucleotide sequences were defined as clonotypes. MiTCR v1.1 was used to align clonotypes to the IMGT TRBV, TRBD and TRBJ reference segments. Only V-J combinations with frequency above 0.0001, covering 99% to 99.2% of repertoires, were analysed. The TCS score was defined as the ratio of F50 (clonal expansion) to E x V (chaos), calculated using BLOSUM62-based TCRdist between CDR3 peptides within each V-J. Welch's t-statistics and random forest reduced roughly 530 V-J features to 13, which were used in a naive Bayes classifier (R e1071). The public reads were quality trimmed at Q25 with fastp and then assembled into clones with MiXCR by TCRdb, keeping productive beta chains. Every distinct CDR3 protein forms one entry, paired with its most common genes and DNA. TCRdb, not the authors, supplied the V and J calls. In all, the sample holds 530,000 or so distinct CDR3 sequences, and roughly a quarter of those were seen once. Jointly, the top ten make up around 11% of the sample.

Moderately to severely active disease, a Clinical Activity Score of at least 3, a NOSPECS grade of at least 4, and a duration under 3 months were present in ophthalmopathy patients. The study excluded patients with uncontrolled infections, other autoimmune diseases, pregnancy or lactation. Diagnoses were based on clinical symptoms, serum thyroxine and TRAb, thyroid ultrasound and orbital computed tomography. Ficoll-Paque density gradient centrifugation was used to isolate PBMCs from approximately 10 ml of fresh peripheral blood. Total RNA was extracted using Trizol reagent, and RNA quality was assessed on an Agilent 2100 Bioanalyzer.

The receptor comes from a woman aged 30 to 39 with Graves' ophthalmopathy. Material: blood. This receptor chain uses TRBV10-3 and TRBJ2-2; 7 junctional bases match TRBD1. The DNA is TGTGCCATTTCTGGGACAGCGCAAGGGACCGGGGAGCTGTTTTTT. Its translation is CAISGTAQGTGELFF.